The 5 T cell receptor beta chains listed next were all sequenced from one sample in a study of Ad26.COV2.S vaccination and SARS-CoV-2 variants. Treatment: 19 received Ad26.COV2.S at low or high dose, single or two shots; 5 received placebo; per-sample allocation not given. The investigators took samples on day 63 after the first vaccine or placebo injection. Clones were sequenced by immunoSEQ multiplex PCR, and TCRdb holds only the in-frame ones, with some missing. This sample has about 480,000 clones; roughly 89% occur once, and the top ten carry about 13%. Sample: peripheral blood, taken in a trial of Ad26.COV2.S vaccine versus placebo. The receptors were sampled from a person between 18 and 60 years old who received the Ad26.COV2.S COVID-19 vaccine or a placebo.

The CDR3 DNA reads as TGTGCCAGCAGCTTGCTCGCTCTGAGAAACACCATATATTTT. Protein sequence: CASSLLALRNTIYF. The chain has TRBV7-2 and TRBJ1-3; unclear D gene. CDR3 size: 14 residues. The V end lost 3 bases, the J end lost 5 bases, and 11 bases lay between the germline ends. Germline CDR1 and CDR2: SGHTA and FQGNSA.

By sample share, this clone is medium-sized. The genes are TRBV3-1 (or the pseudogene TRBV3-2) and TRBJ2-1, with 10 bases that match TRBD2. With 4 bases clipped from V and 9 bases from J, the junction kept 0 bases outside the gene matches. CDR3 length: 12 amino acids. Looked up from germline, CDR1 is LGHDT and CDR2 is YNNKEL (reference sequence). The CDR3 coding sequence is TGTGCCAGCAGCCTAGCGGGAGGTGAGCAGTTCTTC. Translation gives CASSLAGGEQFF.

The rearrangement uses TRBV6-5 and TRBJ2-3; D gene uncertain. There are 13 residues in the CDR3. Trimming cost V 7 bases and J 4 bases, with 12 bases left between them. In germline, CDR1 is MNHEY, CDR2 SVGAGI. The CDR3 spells CASNPPGSDTQYF. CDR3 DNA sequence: TGTGCCAGCAACCCACCCGGATCAGATACGCAGTATTTT.

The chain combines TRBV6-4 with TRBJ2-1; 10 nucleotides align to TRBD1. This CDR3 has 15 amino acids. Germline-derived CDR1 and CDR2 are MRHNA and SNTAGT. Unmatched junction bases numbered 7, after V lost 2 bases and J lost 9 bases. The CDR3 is CASSDGRDRGAEQFF. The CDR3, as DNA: TGTGCCAGCAGTGACGGTAGGGACAGGGGAGCTGAGCAGTTCTTC.

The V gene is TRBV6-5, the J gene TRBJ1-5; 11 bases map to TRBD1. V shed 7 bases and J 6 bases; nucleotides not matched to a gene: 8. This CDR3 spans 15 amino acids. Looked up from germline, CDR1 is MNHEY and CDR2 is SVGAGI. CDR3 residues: CASKLGQGASQPQHF. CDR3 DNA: TGTGCCAGCAAATTAGGACAGGGGGCGAGTCAGCCCCAGCATTTT.